One T cell receptor beta chain is described in this entry. This sample stems from a study of blood T cell repertoires in COVID-19. The data were produced by immunoSEQ multiplex PCR, yet TCRdb's version contains in-frame clones alone and is incomplete. This table has 97,000 or so clones, more than 85% appearing once. Germline CDR1 MNHEY, CDR2 SVGAGI. The CDR3 spans 16 residues. V lost 0 bases and J lost 7; bases outside the gene matches: 6. The chain links TRBV6-5 to TRBJ1-2, with 12 bases lining up with TRBD1. Sequencing was carried out using peripheral blood. The TCR originated in a man between 18 and 35 years old with acute or convalescent COVID-19. The CDR3 DNA is TGTGCCAGCAGTTACTCGGTCGGGACAGGGGGCGGTGGCTACACCTTC. Translating gives CASSYSVGTGGGGYTF.